The rows below give T cell receptor beta chains drawn from one sample of a study of blood T cell repertoires in COVID-19. Assay used: immunoSEQ multiplex PCR; TCRdb lists only in-frame clones, some missing. The sample has 150,000 or so clones, around 83% seen once. Sample: peripheral blood. The receptor set was obtained from a man aged 18 to 29 with acute or convalescent COVID-19. Both conserved end residues are part of each CDR3. D genes are given only for firm matches. A row's size may be missing; if present it is once, few, many or a size class.

TRBJ1-1 TRBV19 once . CASSIGTLGTEAFF TGTGCCAGTAGTATAGGTACACTAGGAACTGAAGCTTTCTTT
TRBJ1-1 TRBV7-9 few . CASSLGPTDSALRRTEAFF TGTGCCAGCAGCTTAGGACCGACGGACAGCGCCCTAAGAAGGACTGAAGCTTTCTTT
TRBJ1-4 TRBV12-5 . TRBD1 CARKQGPPGNEKLFF TGTGCTAGGAAACAGGGGCCCCCGGGTAATGAAAAACTGTTTTTT
TRBJ1-2 TRBV19 . . CASNAGANYGYTF TGTGCCAGTAACGCAGGGGCTAACTATGGCTACACCTTC
TRBJ2-2 TRBV6-2/TRBV6-3 . TRBD2 CASSYTRTSGYTGELFF TGTGCCAGCAGTTACACCCGGACTAGCGGGTACACCGGGGAGCTGTTTTTT
TRBJ1-1 TRBV4-1 . . CASSQHSGATEAFF TGCGCCAGCAGCCAACACTCAGGGGCCACTGAAGCTTTCTTT
TRBJ1-5 TRBV5-4 . . CASSLGRGPNQPQHF TGTGCCAGCAGCCTTGGGAGGGGCCCCAATCAGCCCCAGCATTTT
TRBJ2-2 TRBV5-4 . TRBD1 CASSGGQAPANTGELFF TGTGCCAGCAGCGGGGGACAGGCCCCAGCGAACACCGGGGAGCTGTTTTTT
TRBJ2-5 TRBV2 . . CASTNRARGAETQYF TGTGCCAGCACCAACCGGGCCAGGGGGGCGGAGACCCAGTACTTC
TRBJ1-1 TRBV18 few . CASSPVRQAAEAFF TGTGCCAGCTCACCAGTTCGACAGGCAGCGGAAGCTTTCTTT
TRBJ1-2 TRBV6-5 once . CASSYSRQLNGYTF TGTGCCAGCAGTTACTCGAGACAGCTAAATGGCTACACCTTC
TRBJ2-3 TRBV15 . . CATRPGDGTQYF TGTGCCACTAGACCAGGGGATGGTACGCAGTATTTT
TRBJ2-7 TRBV24-1 . . CATSDFPPALPDCEQYF TGTGCCACCAGCGATTTTCCCCCGGCACTACCGGATTGCGAGCAGTACTTC
TRBJ2-5 TRBV15 . TRBD2 CATSRSPGTTSQETQYF TGTGCCACCAGCAGATCACCAGGGACTACCTCCCAAGAGACCCAGTACTTC
TRBJ1-4 TRBV5-4 . . CASSFTAGAPNEKLFF TGTGCCAGCAGCTTCACCGCAGGGGCACCTAATGAAAAACTGTTTTTT
TRBJ1-2 TRBV19 . . CASSIDLSHRMSGYTF TGTGCCAGTAGTATAGATCTCTCTCACAGAATGAGTGGCTACACCTTC
TRBJ1-2 TRBV5-1 . . CASSTAGENYGYTF TGCGCCAGCAGCACTGCAGGGGAAAACTATGGCTACACCTTC
TRBJ1-4 TRBV6-5 . . CATRQDLATNEKLFF TGTGCCACAAGACAGGACCTTGCAACTAATGAAAAACTGTTTTTT
TRBJ2-2 TRBV3-1/TRBV3-2 once TRBD1 CASRGTGSELFF TGTGCCAGCAGAGGGACAGGGTCGGAGCTGTTTTTT
TRBJ2-1 TRBV25-1 . . CASSEGGAYYNEQFF TGTGCCAGCAGTGAAGGGGGGGCTTATTACAATGAGCAGTTCTTC
TRBJ2-5 TRBV18 . . CASSPAGRQETQYF TGTGCCAGCTCACCGGCGGGGCGCCAAGAGACCCAGTACTTC
TRBJ2-5 TRBV5-1 . . CASSLGTGSQETQYF TGCGCCAGCAGCTTGGGAACAGGGAGTCAAGAGACCCAGTACTTC
TRBJ1-5 TRBV7-7 . TRBD1 CASSSNGQGNQPQHF TGTGCCAGCAGCTCGAATGGACAGGGGAATCAGCCCCAGCATTTT
TRBJ1-6 TRBV12-5 . . CASGEQGPPLHF TGTGCTAGTGGTGAACAGGGCCCACCCCTCCACTTT
TRBJ2-1 TRBV9 . TRBD2 CASSDGLAGSYNEQFF TGTGCCAGCAGCGACGGACTAGCGGGCTCCTACAATGAGCAGTTCTTC
TRBJ2-7 TRBV9 once TRBD2 CASSEGLAGGIYEQYF TGTGCCAGCAGCGAGGGACTAGCGGGGGGTATCTACGAGCAGTACTTC
TRBJ2-1 TRBV7-9 . . CASSFNNQGGFF TGTGCCAGCAGCTTCAATAACCAGGGCGGGTTCTTC
TRBJ2-7 TRBV3-1/TRBV3-2 . . CASSQIGYEQYF TGTGCCAGCAGCCAAATCGGCTACGAGCAGTACTTC
TRBJ1-1 TRBV2 . . CASSEAVGDTEAFF TGTGCCAGCAGTGAAGCGGTAGGGGACACTGAAGCTTTCTTT
TRBJ2-1 TRBV7-2 . . CASSVASINEQFF TGTGCCAGCAGTGTGGCTAGCATCAATGAGCAGTTCTTC
TRBJ2-2 TRBV3-1/TRBV3-2 . . CASSQLPGEGTGELFF TGTGCCAGCAGCCAACTACCGGGGGAAGGCACCGGGGAGCTGTTTTTT
TRBJ1-2 TRBV28 once TRBD1 CASVWTGNYGYTF TGTGCCAGCGTATGGACAGGGAACTATGGCTACACCTTC
TRBJ1-5 TRBV19 . TRBD1 CATLSDRGFHQPQHF TGTGCCACCTTATCTGACAGGGGTTTTCATCAGCCCCAGCATTTT
TRBJ2-1 TRBV24-1 . TRBD2 CATSGPGGSSYNEQFF TGTGCCACCAGTGGCCCCGGGGGGAGCTCCTACAATGAGCAGTTCTTC
TRBJ2-2 TRBV2 . TRBD1 CASSGGDRATGELFF TGTGCCAGCAGTGGAGGGGACAGGGCGACCGGGGAGCTGTTTTTT
TRBJ1-4 TRBV6-4 . . CASSPTHGGEKLFF TGTGCCAGCAGCCCGACCCATGGCGGCGAAAAACTGTTTTTT
TRBJ2-1 TRBV9 . TRBD2 CASSVEGLAGGHSYNEQFF TGTGCCAGCAGCGTAGAAGGCCTAGCGGGGGGCCACTCCTACAATGAGCAGTTCTTC
TRBJ2-2 TRBV25-1 . TRBD1 CASSEWGQGLTGELFF TGTGCCAGCAGTGAATGGGGACAGGGTTTGACCGGGGAGCTGTTTTTT
TRBJ2-1 TRBV30 . . CAFGGQLGSNEQFF TGTGCCTTTGGGGGCCAGTTAGGAAGCAATGAGCAGTTCTTC
TRBJ1-2 TRBV18 . TRBD1 CASSKGQLYGYTF TGTGCCAGCTCAAAGGGACAGCTCTATGGCTACACCTTC
TRBJ2-1 TRBV9 once TRBD2 CASSMTSGVYNEQFF TGTGCCAGCAGCATGACTAGCGGGGTCTACAATGAGCAGTTCTTC
TRBJ1-2 TRBV10-1 once TRBD1 CASSDSTGQGPYTF TGCGCCAGCAGTGATTCAACGGGACAGGGACCCTACACCTTC
TRBJ1-4 TRBV5-3 . TRBD1 CARSPDRGREKLFF TGTGCCAGAAGCCCGGACAGGGGGAGGGAAAAACTGTTTTTT
TRBJ1-6 TRBV6-1 . . CASSESAPNNSPLHF TGTGCCAGCAGTGAAAGCGCACCCAATAATTCACCCCTCCACTTT
TRBJ1-6 TRBV2 . . CASSGQENSPLHF TGTGCCAGCAGTGGGCAGGAAAATTCACCCCTCCACTTT
TRBJ1-1 TRBV3-1/TRBV3-2 . . CASSQGTKTEAFF TGTGCCAGCAGCCAAGGGACAAAGACTGAAGCTTTCTTT
TRBJ1-5 TRBV19 . . CASSTKTGILVNQPQHF TGTGCCAGTAGTACGAAGACGGGGATACTGGTCAATCAGCCCCAGCATTTT
TRBJ2-6 TRBV10-3 . . CAISDSGTGANVLTF TGTGCCATCAGTGACTCAGGGACTGGGGCCAACGTCCTGACTTTC
TRBJ2-3 TRBV5-4 . . CASSLVELPLGTQYF TGTGCCAGCAGCTTGGTGGAGCTGCCGTTGGGTACGCAGTATTTT